The 15 T cell receptor beta chains in this list originate from one sample, sequenced in a study of metastatic and nonmetastatic thyroid tumors. TCRdb re-called the PCR reads with MiXCR. The data hold 43,000 or so clones, with around 17% observed a single time. The entire patient cohort was treatment-naive prior to thyroid surgery. The sample consisted of blood. The receptors stem from a female donor with papillary thyroid cancer or a benign thyroid nodule (not recorded which). Some clones in this sample may be carry-over from other donors' samples.

The J gene is TRBJ2-2, the V gene TRBV5-1, with 13 bases that match TRBD2. The trim removed 4 bases at V and 5 bases at J, leaving 5 bases unmatched. Per the germline V gene, CDR1 is SGHRS and CDR2 is YFSETQ. The CDR3 runs 16 residues. The CDR3: CASSVGTSGETGELFF. The CDR3 DNA is TGCGCCAGCAGCGTCGGGACTAGCGGGGAGACCGGGGAGCTGTTTTTT.

This clone was counted at least ten times. The rearrangement links TRBV9 to TRBJ2-1, with 9 bases aligning to TRBD2. CDR3 length: 16 amino acids. V was clipped by 4 bases and J by 8 bases; unmatched bases: 13. CDR1 and CDR2 (germline): SGDLS, YYNGEE. The CDR3 DNA reads as TGTGCCAGCAGCTCTAGGACTAGCGCCGTGAGGGATGAGCAGTTCTTC. Its protein is CASSSRTSAVRDEQFF.

This clone was recorded many times. The gene calls are TRBV19 and TRBJ1-5, with 10 positions matching TRBD1. The CDR3 spans 13 residues. Trimming at V came to 9 bases and at J to 4 bases, leaving 3 bases not matched to a gene. Germline V gene lookup returns CDR1 LNHDA and CDR2 SQIVND (reference sequence). Here the CDR3 reads CASRDRGNQPQHF. CDR3 coding DNA: TGTGCCAGCAGGGACAGGGGAAATCAGCCCCAGCATTTT. Full variable domain (missing parts from reference TRBV19 and TRBJ1-5): DGGITQSPKYLFRKEGQNVTLSCEQNLNHDAMYWYRQDPGQGLRLIYYSQIVNDFQKGDIAEGYSVSREKKESFPLTVTSAQKNPTAFYLCASRDRGNQPQHFGDGTRLSIL.

The chain has TRBV6-1 and TRBJ2-5, with TRBD1 matching over 12 bases. Per germline, CDR1 MNHNS and CDR2 SASEGT. This CDR3 comprises 16 residues. The CDR3 region has the DNA TGTGACATCAGTGAAGCCGGGACAGGGGGCTGGGAGACCCAGTACTTC. Its protein product is CDISEAGTGGWETQYF.

This clone was observed at least ten times. The CDR3 coding sequence is TGTGCCATCAGTGGTAGCCTCGGCAGTTCCGTGAACACTGAAGCTTTCTTT. It translates to CAISGSLGSSVNTEAFF. The rearrangement links TRBV10-3 to TRBJ1-1; no firm D call. The length of the CDR3 is 17 residues. The ends were cut back, 4 bases at V and 0 bases at J, with 18 bases in the middle. Per the germline V gene, CDR1 is ENHRY and CDR2 is SYGVKD.

The sample holds many counts of this clone. As DNA, the CDR3 is TGTGCCAGCAGTCTTGGGGAAGGAGCGGCTTTCTTT. Its protein is CASSLGEGAAFF. The chain has TRBV28 and TRBJ1-1; D is undetermined. CDR1 is MDHEN and CDR2 is SYDVKM in the germline V gene. Deletions cut 5 bases from V and 11 bases from J, with 15 bases between. The CDR3 covers 12 residues.

This clone has a handful of counts. This sequence may be a read error, since a much larger clone differs from it by one base. This rearrangement joins TRBV11-2 to TRBJ2-4, with 9 bases aligning to TRBD2. Germline V CDR1 and CDR2: SGHAT, FQNNGV. The CDR3 is made up of 17 amino acids. V shed 4 bases, J shed 0 bases, and the junction held 7 bases outside the gene matches. CDR3 sequence reads: CASSSRTSVLAKNIQYF. CDR3 bases: TGTGCCAGCAGCTCACGGACTAGCGTACTAGCCAAAAACATTCAGTACTTC.

This clone has only a few counts. At one of its ends the junction is not consistent with the germline gene, which may arise from a read error. The genes are TRBV6-5 and TRBJ1-3; 9 bases line up with TRBD1. The CDR3 totals 16 residues. Germline V gene lookup returns CDR1 MNHEY and CDR2 SVGAGI. CDR3: CASSFGTGRFGDTIYF. The CDR3 DNA follows: TGTGCCAGCAGTTTTGGGACAGGGCGCTTTGGAGACACCATATATTTT.

This clone was seen a handful of times. The chain employs TRBV6-1 and TRBJ2-7; D is unresolved. Trimming shortened V by 2 bases and J by 12 bases, and 11 bases separated the two germline ends. The CDR3 loop spans 11 amino acids. The germline gives CDR1 MNHNS, CDR2 SASEGT. CDR3 DNA: TGTGCCAGCAGTGAATATAGGTCTGTGTACTTC. Its translation: CASSEYRSVYF.

Notes on this clone: One end of the junction varies from germline; a read error may be responsible. The chain carries TRBV6-4 and TRBJ1-2, with 7 bases fitting TRBD1. Germline V lookup: CDR1 MRHNA, CDR2 SNTAGT. This CDR3 region has 15 residues. CDR3 loop: CASSDSSKGANGYSF. CDR3 bases: TGTGCCAGCAGTGACTCGAGTAAGGGGGCAAATGGCTACAGCTTC.

This clone was seen ten or more times. This chain's CDR3 is CASRRGGPQETQYF. CDR3 sequence (DNA): TGTGCCAGCAGGAGGGGGGGACCGCAAGAGACCCAGTACTTC. V gene TRBV27 combines with J gene TRBJ2-5; the D gene is possibly TRBD2 (7 bases). The length of the CDR3 is 14 residues. Looked up from germline, CDR1 is MNHEY and CDR2 is SMNVEV (reference sequence). V gave up 6 bases and J gave up 2 bases, with 13 bases separating them.

This clone was seen a few times. The chain recombines TRBV6-1 with TRBJ2-2; D is ambiguous. The CDR3 is 11 amino acids. Germline loops: CDR1 MNHNS, CDR2 SASEGT. The V end lost 7 bases, the J end lost 5 bases, and 5 bases lay between the germline ends. The CDR3: CASTWTGELFF. CDR3 coding DNA: TGTGCCAGCACGTGGACCGGGGAGCTGTTTTTT.

This clone was recorded many times. CDR3 loop: CASSGRDRQPGELFF. The DNA for the CDR3 is TGTGCCAGCAGCGGCCGGGACAGGCAACCCGGGGAGCTGTTTTTT. This chain joins TRBV3-1 and TRBJ2-2; 8 bases are shared with TRBD1. The CDR3 is made up of 15 amino acids. V lost 5 bases and J lost 6; bases outside the gene matches: 8. The V gene's germline CDR1 is LGHDT and CDR2 YNNKEL (reference sequence).

This clone was seen many times. This chain joins TRBV5-6 and TRBJ2-3; D may be TRBD1 (5 bases). From germline, CDR1 is SGHDT and CDR2 YYEEEE. CDR3 length equals 13 residues. Trimming stripped 2 bases from V and 5 bases from J, with 9 bases between. CDR3 in amino acids: CASSFMQGDTQYF. As DNA, the CDR3 is TGTGCCAGCAGCTTTATGCAGGGAGATACGCAGTATTTT. Full variable domain (outside the CDR3, taken from reference TRBV5-6 and TRBJ2-3): DAGVTQSPTHLIKTRGQQVTLRCSPKSGHDTVSWYQQALGQGPQFIFQYYEEEERQRGNFPDRFSGHQFPNYSSELNVNALLLGDSALYLCASSFMQGDTQYFGPGTRLTVL.

In this sample, this clone is medium-sized. This chain links TRBV6-5 with TRBJ1-3; no firm D call. Germline V gives CDR1 MNHEY, CDR2 SVGAGI. With 0 bases removed from V and 3 bases from J, the gap between germline ends came to 12 bases. This CDR3 contains 16 residues. The CDR3 loop is CASSYSDGLGGNTIYF. The CDR3, as DNA: TGTGCCAGCAGTTACTCAGACGGCTTAGGTGGAAACACCATATATTTT.